This TCR beta chain was found in a study of monozygotic twins with inflammatory bowel disease (dated by TCRdb to the late 2010s). As for the study more broadly: The complete study included 28 monozygotic twin pairs: 19 IBD-discordant Danish pairs and nine German pairs, of which four were IBD-concordant and five were IBD-discordant. Each individual had, on average, about 151 000 unique TCRalpha sequences and 181 000 unique TCRbeta sequences available for analysis. The search for disease-associated traits relied mainly on comparing IBD patients with their genetically identical healthy co-twins within discordant pairs.

A 2.5 ml peripheral blood sample was drawn into PAXgene tubes per donor and stored at -80°C. Without any T cell sorting, total RNA was extracted from whole blood using the PAXgene blood miRNA kit on an automated QIAcube. Peripheral blood from monozygotic twin pairs concordant or discordant for inflammatory bowel disease was subjected to deep TCRalpha and TCRbeta repertoire profiling with unique molecular barcoding. For every twin pair, smoking habits were documented, and each individual was categorised as a current, former or never smoker. Comments on this clonotype: Its target antigen remains unknown.

Points the paper makes about the study in general: The results gave no support for a single strong signal or clonotype linked to IBD. Repertoire similarity did not differ between concordant and discordant twins, possibly due to limited statistical power. Because patients received different immunosuppressive treatments, the repertoires may have picked up extra background noise and variability between individuals. IBD patients shared fewer clonotypes with other individuals than healthy twins did, most markedly in patients showing signs of disease activity. IBD patients had lower TCRbeta repertoire diversity, measured by the inverse Simpson index, than their healthy co-twins. Different T cell subtypes could not be distinguished in the analysis.

CDR1 and CDR2 are read off the germline V gene as KGHSH and LQKENI. From the cysteine through the phenylalanine, the CDR3 covers 15 amino acids. No DNA has been recorded. The method was 5' RACE. Preparation of each TCR library used around 3.5 ug of total RNA. cDNA was synthesized with SMARTScribe reverse transcriptase in eight separate reactions per sample. During cDNA synthesis, template switching was used to introduce unique molecular identifiers that contained a 6-nucleotide sample barcode. Amplification of TCRalpha and TCRbeta cDNA involved two nested PCRs of 16 and 9 cycles, and each PCR was followed by bead purification. Before amplification, the cDNA was treated with uracil DNA-glycosylase and purified using the QIAquick PCR purification kit. The second PCR added Illumina TruSeq-compatible adapters along with sample-specific barcodes. Library quality and concentration were checked on TapeStation and Qubit, and libraries were pooled at around 4.7 ng each. The pooled libraries were sequenced with 2 x 100 bp reads and custom sequencing primers on an Illumina HiSeq2500 single-index Rapid Run. Regarding the original processing steps: MiGEC version 1.2.6 was used for UMI-based consensus assembly to correct PCR and sequencing errors. MiXCR version 2.1.1 was used to carry out V(D)J alignment, clonotype assembly and CDR3 extraction. Normalisation of gene usage, clonotype sharing and MAIT/NKT TCR abundance was achieved by analysing the top 1000, 10 000 and 20 000 clonotypes per sample. After downsampling to 27 000 UMIs, diversity was calculated as the inverse Simpson index using the vegan R package. Statistical testing used paired Mann-Whitney U tests on the discordant twin pairs and applied Benjamini-Hochberg correction for multiple testing. TCRdb reprocessed the reads into one record per CDR3 protein sequence, lacking DNA. The V and J calls and clone size are TCRdb's, not the authors'. The sample's table lists a count of 300,000 to 350,000 distinct CDR3 sequences. The ten largest clones represent around 2% of the sample.

The V gene is TRBV18 and the J gene is TRBJ1-5. Sequencing input: blood. This TCR came from a human donor with ulcerative colitis or Crohn's disease, or a healthy co-twin of an affected twin (not recorded which). The CDR3 region has the sequence CASSPVGGSNQPQHF.